This T cell receptor beta chain stems from a study of T cell responses to AZD1222 COVID-19 vaccine. About the research overall: Combined were second doses at about 4 or about 12 weeks.

Study conclusions and caveats: Among spike-specific TCRs, nearly half reportedly target unmutated variant regions. In a largely white British group with more females than males, clonal diversity was possibly underestimated.

Profiling relied on immunoSEQ multiplex PCR, and the TCRdb table lists in-frame clones only, not all of them. The data hold about 55,000 clones, with 65% to 85% observed a single time. In its sample, this clone was seen a few times. Its antigen remains unidentified. This clonotype was sampled from an adult in good health. The material was peripheral blood, obtained on day 0 of AZD1222 vaccination.

CDR3 in DNA: TGTGCCAGCAGTTTATGGAGGGGTGAGCAGTTCTTC. This sequence encodes CASSLWRGEQFF. The genes are TRBV28 and TRBJ2-1, with D perhaps matching TRBD1 or TRBD2 (5 bases each). Germline CDR1 is MDHEN and CDR2 is SYDVKM. The CDR3 contains 12 residues. V was shortened by 0 bases and J by 9 bases, with 6 bases between the two germline ends.